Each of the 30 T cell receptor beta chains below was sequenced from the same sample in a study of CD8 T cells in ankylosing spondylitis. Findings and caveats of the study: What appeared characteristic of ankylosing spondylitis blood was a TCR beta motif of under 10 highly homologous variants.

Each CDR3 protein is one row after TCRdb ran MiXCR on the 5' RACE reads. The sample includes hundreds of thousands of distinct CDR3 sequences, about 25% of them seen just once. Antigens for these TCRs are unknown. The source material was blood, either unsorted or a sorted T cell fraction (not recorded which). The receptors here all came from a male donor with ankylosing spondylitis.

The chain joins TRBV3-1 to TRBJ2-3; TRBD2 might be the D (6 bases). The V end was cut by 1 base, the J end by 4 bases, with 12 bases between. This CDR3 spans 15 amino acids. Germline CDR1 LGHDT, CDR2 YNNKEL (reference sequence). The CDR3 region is CASSQARLVSDTQYF. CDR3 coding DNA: TGTGCCAGCAGCCAAGCCCGACTAGTTTCAGATACGCAGTATTTT.

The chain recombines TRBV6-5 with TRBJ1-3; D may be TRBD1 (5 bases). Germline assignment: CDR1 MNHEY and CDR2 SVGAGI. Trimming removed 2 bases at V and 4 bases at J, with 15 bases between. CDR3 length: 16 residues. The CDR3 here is CASSYPGGSLGNTIYF. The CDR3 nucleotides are TGTGCCAGCAGTTACCCTGGGGGGAGCCTCGGAAACACCATATATTTT.

In DNA, the CDR3 is TGTGCCACCAGTGATGGTCTAGCGGGAGTAAAAGAGACCCAGTACTTC. This codes for CATSDGLAGVKETQYF. V and J are TRBV24-1 and TRBJ2-5, with 10 bases matching TRBD2. CDR1 and CDR2 from the germline V gene are KGHDR and SFDVKD. The ends lost 3 bases at V and 3 bases at J; junction bases unmatched: 6. The CDR3 totals 16 residues.

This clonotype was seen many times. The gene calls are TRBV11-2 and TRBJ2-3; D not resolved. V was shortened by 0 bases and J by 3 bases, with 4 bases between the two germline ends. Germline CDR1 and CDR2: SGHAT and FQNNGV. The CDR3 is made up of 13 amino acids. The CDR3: CASSLDQTDTQYF. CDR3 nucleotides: TGTGCCAGCAGCTTAGATCAAACAGATACGCAGTATTTT.

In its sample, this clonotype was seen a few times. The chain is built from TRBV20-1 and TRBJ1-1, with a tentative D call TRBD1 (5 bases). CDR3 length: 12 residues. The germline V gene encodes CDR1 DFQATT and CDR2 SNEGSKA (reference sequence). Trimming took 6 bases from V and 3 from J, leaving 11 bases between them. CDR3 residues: CSAPRGYTEAFF. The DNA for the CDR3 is TGCAGTGCCCCTAGGGGCTACACTGAAGCTTTCTTT.

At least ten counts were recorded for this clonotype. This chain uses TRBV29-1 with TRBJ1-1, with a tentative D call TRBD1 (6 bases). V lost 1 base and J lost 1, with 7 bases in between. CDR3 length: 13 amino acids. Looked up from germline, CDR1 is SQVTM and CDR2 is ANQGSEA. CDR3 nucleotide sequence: TGCAGCGTTGAAGCAGGGGCGAACACTGAAGCTTTCTTT. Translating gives CSVEAGANTEAFF.

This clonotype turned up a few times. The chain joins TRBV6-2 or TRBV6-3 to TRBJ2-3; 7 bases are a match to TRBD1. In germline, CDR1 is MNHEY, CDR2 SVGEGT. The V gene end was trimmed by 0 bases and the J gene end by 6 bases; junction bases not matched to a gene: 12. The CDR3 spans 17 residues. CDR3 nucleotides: TGTGCCAGCAGTTACTCGAAGACAGGGCTTGGCGTGGATACGCAGTATTTT. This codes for CASSYSKTGLGVDTQYF.

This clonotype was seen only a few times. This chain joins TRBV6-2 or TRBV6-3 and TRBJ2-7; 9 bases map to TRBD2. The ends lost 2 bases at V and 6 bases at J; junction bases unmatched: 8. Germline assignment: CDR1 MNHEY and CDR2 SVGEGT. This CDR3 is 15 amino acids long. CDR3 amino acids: CASSYELAGASEQYV. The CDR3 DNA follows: TGTGCCAGCAGTTACGAGTTAGCGGGAGCCTCCGAGCAGTACGTC.

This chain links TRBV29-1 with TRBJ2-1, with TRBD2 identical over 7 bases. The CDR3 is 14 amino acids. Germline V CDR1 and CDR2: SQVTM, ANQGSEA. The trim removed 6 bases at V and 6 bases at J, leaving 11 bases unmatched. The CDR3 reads CSVRTRGGGNEQFF. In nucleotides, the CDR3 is TGCAGCGTGAGAACTAGGGGCGGGGGCAATGAGCAGTTCTTC.

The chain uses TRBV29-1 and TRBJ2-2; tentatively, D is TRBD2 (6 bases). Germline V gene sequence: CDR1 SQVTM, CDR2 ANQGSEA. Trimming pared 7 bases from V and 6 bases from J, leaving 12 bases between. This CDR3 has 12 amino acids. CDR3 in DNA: TGCAGCGGTCGGGAGTTGGCCGGGGAGCTGTTTTTT. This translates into CSGRELAGELFF.

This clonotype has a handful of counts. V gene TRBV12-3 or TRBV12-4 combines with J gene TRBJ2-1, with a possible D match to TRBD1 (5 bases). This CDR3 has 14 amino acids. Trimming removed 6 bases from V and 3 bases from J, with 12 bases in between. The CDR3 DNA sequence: TGTGCCAGCAGCTTGGGAAGGGGCTACAATGAGCAGTTCTTC. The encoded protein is CASSLGRGYNEQFF.

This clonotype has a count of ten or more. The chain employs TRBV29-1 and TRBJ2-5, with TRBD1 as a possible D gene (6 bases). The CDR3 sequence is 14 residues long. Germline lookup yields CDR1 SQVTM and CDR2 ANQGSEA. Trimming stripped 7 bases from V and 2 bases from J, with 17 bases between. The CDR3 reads CSGTVTGRQETQYF. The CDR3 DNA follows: TGCAGCGGTACTGTGACAGGCAGACAAGAGACCCAGTACTTC.

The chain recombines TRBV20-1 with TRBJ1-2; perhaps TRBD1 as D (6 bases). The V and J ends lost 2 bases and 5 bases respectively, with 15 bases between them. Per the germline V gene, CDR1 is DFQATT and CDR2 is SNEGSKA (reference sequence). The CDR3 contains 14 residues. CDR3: CSARPSGTRYGYTF. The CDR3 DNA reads TGCAGTGCTAGACCCTCCGGGACAAGATATGGCTACACCTTC.

Written as DNA, the CDR3 is TGCAGTGCTACCCCCTGGGGGGGCGCGAACACTGAAGCTTTCTTT. Its translation is CSATPWGGANTEAFF. The chain employs TRBV20-1 and TRBJ1-1; perhaps TRBD1 as D (6 bases). This CDR3 is 15 amino acids long. With 4 bases removed from V and 1 base from J, the gap between germline ends came to 16 bases. Germline V gene lookup returns CDR1 DFQATT and CDR2 SNEGSKA (reference sequence).

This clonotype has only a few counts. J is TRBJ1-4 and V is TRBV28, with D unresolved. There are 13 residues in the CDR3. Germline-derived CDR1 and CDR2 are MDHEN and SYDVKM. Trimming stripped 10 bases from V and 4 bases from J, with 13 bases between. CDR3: CAIQSSFNEKLFF. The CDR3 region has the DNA TGTGCCATCCAGTCCAGTTTTAATGAAAAACTGTTTTTT.

CDR3 in DNA: TGCAGTGCTAGAGATCCAGGGTCGGGGCAGCCCCAGCATTTT. Protein product: CSARDPGSGQPQHF. This rearrangement joins TRBV20-1 to TRBJ1-5; perhaps TRBD1 as D (5 bases). CDR1 and CDR2 from the germline V gene are DFQATT and SNEGSKA (reference sequence). The CDR3 is made up of 14 amino acids. The V gene lost 0 bases and the J gene lost 7 bases, with 13 bases spanning the gap.

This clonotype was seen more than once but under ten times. CDR3 sequence reads: CASSTGLAVQETQYF. The CDR3 bases are TGTGCCAGCAGCACCGGACTAGCGGTCCAAGAGACCCAGTACTTC. The chain employs TRBV12-3 or TRBV12-4 and TRBJ2-5, with 10 positions matching TRBD2. J was trimmed by 1 base and V by 6 bases; bases with no gene match: 5. This CDR3 region has 15 residues.

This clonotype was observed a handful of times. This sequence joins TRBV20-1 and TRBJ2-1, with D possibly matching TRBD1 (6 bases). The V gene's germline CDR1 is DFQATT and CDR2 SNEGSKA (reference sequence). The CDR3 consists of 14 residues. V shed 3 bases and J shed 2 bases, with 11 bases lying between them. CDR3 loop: CSARGANPYNEQFF. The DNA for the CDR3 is TGCAGTGCTAGGGGGGCCAACCCCTACAATGAGCAGTTCTTC.

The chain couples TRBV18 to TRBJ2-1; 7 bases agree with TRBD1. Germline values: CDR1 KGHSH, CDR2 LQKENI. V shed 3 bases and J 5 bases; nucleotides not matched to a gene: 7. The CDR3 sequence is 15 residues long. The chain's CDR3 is CASSPIAGTDNEQFF. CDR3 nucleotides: TGTGCCAGCTCACCTATAGCCGGGACAGACAATGAGCAGTTCTTC.

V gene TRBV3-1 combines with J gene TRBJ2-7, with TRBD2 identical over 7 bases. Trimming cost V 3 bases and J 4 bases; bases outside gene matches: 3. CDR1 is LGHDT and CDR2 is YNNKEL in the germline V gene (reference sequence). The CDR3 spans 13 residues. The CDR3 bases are TGTGCCAGCAGCCACGGACTAGGGTACGAGCAGTACTTC. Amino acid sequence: CASSHGLGYEQYF.

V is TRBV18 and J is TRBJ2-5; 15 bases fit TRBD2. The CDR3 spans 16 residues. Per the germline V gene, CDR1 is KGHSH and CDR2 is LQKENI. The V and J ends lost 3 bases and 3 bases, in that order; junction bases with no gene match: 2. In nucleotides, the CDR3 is TGTGCCAGCTCACCGGGACTAGCGGGAGGAAAAGAGACCCAGTACTTC. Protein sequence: CASSPGLAGGKETQYF.

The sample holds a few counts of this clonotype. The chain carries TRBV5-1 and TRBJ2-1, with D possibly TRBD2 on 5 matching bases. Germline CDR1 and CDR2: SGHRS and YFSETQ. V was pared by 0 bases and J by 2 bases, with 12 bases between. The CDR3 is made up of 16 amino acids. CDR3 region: CASSLARAPTYNEQFF. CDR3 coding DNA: TGCGCCAGCAGCTTGGCGAGGGCGCCCACCTACAATGAGCAGTTCTTC. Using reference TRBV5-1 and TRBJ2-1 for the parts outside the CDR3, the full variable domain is KAGVTQTPRYLIKTRGQQVTLSCSPISGHRSVSWYQQTPGQGLQFLFEYFSETQRNKGNFPGRFSGRQFSNSRSEMNVSTLELGDSALYLCASSLARAPTYNEQFFGPGTRLTVL.

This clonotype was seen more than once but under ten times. CDR3 DNA sequence: TGCGCCAGCAGCGCCAGCGGGAGGACCTCCTACAATGAGCAGTTCTTC. Translating it yields CASSASGRTSYNEQFF. V gene TRBV5-1 combines with J gene TRBJ2-1; 9 bases agree with TRBD2. The CDR3 covers 16 residues. CDR1 and CDR2 (germline): SGHRS, YFSETQ. V trimming: 4 bases; J trimming: 0 bases; junction bases outside the gene matches: 5.

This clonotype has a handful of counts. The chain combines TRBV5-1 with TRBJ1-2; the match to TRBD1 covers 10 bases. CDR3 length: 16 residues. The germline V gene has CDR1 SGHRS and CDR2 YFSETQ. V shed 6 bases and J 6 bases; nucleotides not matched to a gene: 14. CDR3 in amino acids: CASTPTATGGADGYTF. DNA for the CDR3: TGCGCCAGCACCCCTACCGCGACAGGGGGCGCGGATGGCTACACCTTC.

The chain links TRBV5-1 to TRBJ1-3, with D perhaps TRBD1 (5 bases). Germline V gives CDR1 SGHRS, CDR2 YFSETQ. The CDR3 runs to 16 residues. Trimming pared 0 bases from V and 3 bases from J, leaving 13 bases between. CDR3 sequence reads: CASSLGMGGRGNTIYF. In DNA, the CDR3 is TGCGCCAGCAGCTTGGGAATGGGGGGACGTGGAAACACCATATATTTT.

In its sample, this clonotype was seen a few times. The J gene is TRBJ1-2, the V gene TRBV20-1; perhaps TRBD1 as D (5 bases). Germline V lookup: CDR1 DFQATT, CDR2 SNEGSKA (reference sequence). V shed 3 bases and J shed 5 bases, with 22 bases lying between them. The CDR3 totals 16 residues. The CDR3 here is CSARDYQTGTVYGYTF. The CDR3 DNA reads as TGCAGTGCTAGGGATTATCAAACCGGGACGGTTTATGGCTACACCTTC.

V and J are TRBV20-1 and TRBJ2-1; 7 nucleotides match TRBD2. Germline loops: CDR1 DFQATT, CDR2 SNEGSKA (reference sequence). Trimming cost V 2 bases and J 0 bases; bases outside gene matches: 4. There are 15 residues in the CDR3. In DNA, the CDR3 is TGCAGTGCTAGAACCGGGAGGAGCTCCTACAATGAGCAGTTCTTC. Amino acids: CSARTGRSSYNEQFF.

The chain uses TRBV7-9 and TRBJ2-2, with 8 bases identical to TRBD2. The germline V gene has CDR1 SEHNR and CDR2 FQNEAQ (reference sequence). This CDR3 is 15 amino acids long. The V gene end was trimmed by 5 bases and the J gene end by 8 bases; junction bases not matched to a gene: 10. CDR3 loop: CASSNPGLARGELFF. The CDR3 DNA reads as TGTGCCAGCAGCAACCCTGGACTAGCTAGGGGGGAGCTGTTTTTT.

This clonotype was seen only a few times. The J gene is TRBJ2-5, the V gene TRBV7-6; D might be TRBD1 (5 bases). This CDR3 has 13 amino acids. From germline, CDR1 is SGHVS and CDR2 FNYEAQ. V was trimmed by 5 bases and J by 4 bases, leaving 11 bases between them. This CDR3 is CASSTRQLETQYF. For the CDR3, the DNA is TGTGCCAGCAGCACAAGACAGCTAGAGACCCAGTACTTC.

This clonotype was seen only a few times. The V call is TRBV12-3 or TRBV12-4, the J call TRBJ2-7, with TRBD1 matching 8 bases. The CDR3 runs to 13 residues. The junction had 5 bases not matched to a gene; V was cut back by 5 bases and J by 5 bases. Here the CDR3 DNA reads TGTGCCAGCAGTCCACAGGGGGGAAACGAGCAGTACTTC. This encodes CASSPQGGNEQYF.